The 20 T cell receptor beta chains below come from one sample, sequenced in a study of OX40 agonist ivuxolimab in advanced cancers. The repertoire was sequenced with immunoSEQ multiplex PCR; TCRdb's copy has only in-frame clones and lacks some. The sample contains 55,000 to 85,000 clones, roughly 92% of which appear only once. The material sequenced was CD4+ or CD8+ T cells sorted from blood, taken in a trial of the OX40 agonist ivuxolimab. All receptors come from an adult with an advanced solid tumor such as melanoma, head and neck, liver or kidney cancer.

The chain employs TRBV19 and TRBJ2-2, with TRBD1 matching 10 bases. The trim removed 7 bases at V and 6 bases at J, leaving 11 bases unmatched. This CDR3 comprises 16 residues. Looked up from germline, CDR1 is LNHDA and CDR2 is SQIVND (reference sequence). CDR3 sequence (DNA): TGTGCCAGTACTCATAGGGGACAGGGGAAGTCCGGGGAGCTGTTTTTT. Its protein product is CASTHRGQGKSGELFF. The full variable domain, with the rest looked up from reference TRBV19 and TRBJ2-2, is DGGITQSPKYLFRKEGQNVTLSCEQNLNHDAMYWYRQDPGQGLRLIYYSQIVNDFQKGDIAEGYSVSREKKESFPLTVTSAQKNPTAFYLCASTHRGQGKSGELFFGEGSRLTVL.

The chain carries TRBV29-1 and TRBJ1-3; D unclear. The CDR3 runs 17 residues. V lost 5 bases and J 1 base, leaving 21 bases between the germline ends. CDR1 and CDR2 (germline): SQVTM, ANQGSEA. The CDR3 DNA reads as TGCAGCGTTCGGTCAGCAATCATGGACGCATCTGGAAACACCATATATTTT. It specifies CSVRSAIMDASGNTIYF.

V usage is TRBV10-2 and J usage is TRBJ1-6, with no clear D. The CDR3 has 14 amino acids. Looked up from germline, CDR1 is WSHSY and CDR2 is SAAADI. V was cut by 5 bases and J by 7 bases, with 12 bases left in between. The CDR3 loop is CASSLNGDNSPLHF. In nucleotides, the CDR3 is TGCGCCAGCAGTCTGAACGGAGACAATTCACCCCTCCACTTT.

The genes are TRBV13 and TRBJ2-1, with 7 bases fitting TRBD2. With 4 bases clipped from V and 9 bases from J, the junction kept 18 bases outside the gene matches. CDR1 is PRHDT, CDR2 FYEKMQ, per germline (reference sequence). The CDR3 contains 17 residues. CDR3 in DNA: TGTGCCAGCAGCTCCCCCTCCGCCGGGACTATCTACGGTGAGCAGTTCTTC. Its translation: CASSSPSAGTIYGEQFF.

This clone is a singleton in its sample. The chain recombines TRBV6-1 with TRBJ1-1; possibly TRBD1 for D (6 bases). With 2 bases removed from V and 3 bases from J, the gap between germline ends came to 10 bases. Germline CDR1 MNHNS, CDR2 SASEGT. The CDR3 has 14 residues. As DNA, the CDR3 is TGTGCCAGCAGTGAACACAGGGACTACACTGAAGCTTTCTTT. Its translation is CASSEHRDYTEAFF.

This clone is a singleton in its sample. This chain joins TRBV27 and TRBJ2-7, with TRBD2 identical over 10 bases. The germline CDR1 and CDR2 sequences are MNHEY and SMNVEV (reference sequence). The CDR3 loop spans 13 amino acids. The ends lost 0 bases at V and 7 bases at J; junction bases unmatched: 0. This CDR3 reads CASSLSGLAEQYF. The CDR3 DNA reads TGTGCCAGCAGTTTATCGGGACTAGCGGAGCAGTACTTC.

The chain recombines TRBV11-2 with TRBJ2-7; maybe TRBD1 (6 bases). This CDR3 spans 14 amino acids. Deletions cut 3 bases from V and 3 bases from J, with 12 bases between. The germline CDR1 and CDR2 sequences are SGHAT and FQNNGV. CDR3 in amino acids: CASSFSGTIYEQYF. DNA for the CDR3: TGTGCCAGCAGCTTCTCCGGGACAATCTACGAGCAGTACTTC.

The gene calls are TRBV27 and TRBJ1-5; D is unclear. The CDR3 contains 15 residues. Looked up from germline, CDR1 is MNHEY and CDR2 is SMNVEV (reference sequence). Trimming removed 2 bases at V and 5 bases at J, with 13 bases between. The CDR3 DNA reads TGTGCCAGCAGTTTAGCGGGCAGGAGTGATCAGCCCCAGCATTTT. Its protein product is CASSLAGRSDQPQHF.

This chain connects TRBV29-1 to TRBJ2-5; TRBD1 agrees at 7 bases. V shed 8 bases, J shed 1 base, and the junction held 13 bases outside the gene matches. The CDR3 has 15 residues. Germline lookup yields CDR1 SQVTM and CDR2 ANQGSEA. CDR3 loop: CSSQDQGQPQETQYF. DNA for the CDR3: TGCAGCTCTCAGGATCAGGGACAGCCCCAAGAGACCCAGTACTTC.

The chain couples TRBV9 to TRBJ2-5; TRBD2 aligns across 10 bases. Germline V gene lookup returns CDR1 SGDLS and CDR2 YYNGEE. The V segment lost 0 bases and the J segment 9 bases; nucleotides outside the gene matches: 11. CDR3 length: 16 amino acids. DNA of the CDR3: TGTGCCAGCAGCGTAGAGTCTAGCGGGGGCCCCGGGGCCCAGTACTTC. Amino acid sequence: CASSVESSGGPGAQYF.

This chain links TRBV7-2 with TRBJ2-6, with D hard to call. Germline-derived CDR1 and CDR2 are SGHTA and FQGNSA. The germline V and J ends were trimmed by 0 bases and 0 bases, with 0 bases remaining between them. This CDR3 contains 14 residues. CDR3 nucleotide sequence: TGTGCCAGCAGCTTAGCCTCTGGGGCCAACGTCCTGACTTTC. This gives the protein CASSLASGANVLTF.

The rearrangement links TRBV10-3 to TRBJ2-5; 7 nucleotides agree with TRBD1. CDR3 length: 15 amino acids. Germline V gene lookup returns CDR1 ENHRY and CDR2 SYGVKD. J gave up 4 bases and V 3 bases, and 8 bases lay outside the gene matches. CDR3 sequence (DNA): TGTGCCATCAGTGAACCCCAGACAGGGAGAGAGACCCAGTACTTC. Translating gives CAISEPQTGRETQYF.

The V gene is TRBV29-1, the J gene TRBJ2-1; TRBD2 aligns across 11 bases. CDR1 SQVTM and CDR2 ANQGSEA come from the germline V gene. V dropped 2 bases and J dropped 1; count of bases not matched to a gene: 4. The CDR3 sequence is 16 residues long. This CDR3 is CSVEKLAGESYNEQFF. CDR3 nucleotides: TGCAGCGTTGAAAAACTAGCGGGGGAGTCCTACAATGAGCAGTTCTTC.

This clone was picked up one time. The J gene is TRBJ1-1, the V gene TRBV5-1, with D maybe TRBD1 (6 bases). The CDR3 extends over 15 amino acids. The germline CDR1 and CDR2 sequences are SGHRS and YFSETQ. V was cut by 0 bases and J by 1 base, with 10 bases left in between. The CDR3 DNA reads TGCGCCAGCAGCTTGGTGGGGGGCGAGAACACTGAAGCTTTCTTT. Protein: CASSLVGGENTEAFF.

The chain joins TRBV15 to TRBJ2-2; no firm D call. The CDR3 has 17 residues. The germline CDR1 and CDR2 sequences are LNHNV and YYDKDF (reference sequence). Deletions cut 6 bases from V and 3 bases from J, with 20 bases between. As DNA, the CDR3 is TGTGCCACCAGGAAAAAATGGACCCTCGAGGACACCGGGGAGCTGTTTTTT. It encodes CATRKKWTLEDTGELFF.

In the case of this clone: Compared with germline, one end of the junction differs, possibly owing to a read error. This same CDR3 is encoded by further DNA sequences in the sample. The chain is built from TRBV4-3 and TRBJ1-1, with no clear D. This CDR3 is 14 amino acids long. CDR1 is LGHNA and CDR2 is YSLEER in the germline V gene. The CDR3 region is CASSQDLGYTEAFF. In DNA form, the CDR3 reads TGCGCCAGCAGCCAAGATCTGGGGTATACTGAAGCTTTCTTC.

In this sample, this clone turned up once. The chain has TRBV27 and TRBJ1-3; tentatively, D is TRBD1 (5 bases). The CDR3 spans 15 residues. Germline CDR1 MNHEY, CDR2 SMNVEV (reference sequence). V shed 2 bases and J shed 7 bases, with 15 bases lying between them. The chain's CDR3 is CASSLSRGSGNTIYF. CDR3 nucleotide sequence: TGTGCCAGCAGTTTAAGTAGGGGATCGGGGAACACCATATATTTT.

The chain couples TRBV6-6 to TRBJ2-7, with D uncertain. The CDR3 spans 15 residues. Germline V gene data show CDR1 as MNHNY and CDR2 as SVGAGI (reference sequence). V lost 2 bases and J lost 1, with 12 bases in between. The CDR3 protein is CASSYTHSGSYEQYF. Here the CDR3 DNA reads TGTGCCAGCAGTTACACGCACTCAGGTTCCTACGAGCAGTACTTC.

This clone was found once. The gene calls are TRBV5-1 and TRBJ2-5; tentative D call: TRBD1 (8 bases). The CDR3 length is 15 residues. Germline CDR1 SGHRS, CDR2 YFSETQ. The germline V and J ends were trimmed by 0 bases and 3 bases, with 12 bases remaining between them. The CDR3, as DNA: TGCGCCAGCAGCTTGGTAACAGGGGGGGAAGAGACCCAGTACTTC. As protein: CASSLVTGGEETQYF.

The chain carries TRBV27 and TRBJ1-1; tentatively, D is TRBD1 (6 bases). Germline loops: CDR1 MNHEY, CDR2 SMNVEV (reference sequence). V gave up 3 bases and J gave up 1 base, with 9 bases separating them. The CDR3 runs 14 residues. The CDR3 DNA follows: TGTGCCAGCAGTTTGAGGGGGGCGAACACTGAAGCTTTCTTT. Translating it yields CASSLRGANTEAFF.